These T cell receptor beta chains were read from a single sample in a study of shared clonotypes between healthy human individuals. Here immunoSEQ multiplex PCR was the method, and the copy in TCRdb shows in-frame clones only, minus some. The profile covers about 1 million clones, with around 75% appearing a single time and approximately 1.5% taken by the ten largest. The sequenced sample consisted of memory CD4+ T cells sorted from blood. All receptors derive from a man between 18 and 29 years old in good health. Both conserved end residues are trimmed from each CDR3.

V gene: TRBV6-1
CDR3 length: 12
J gene: TRBJ1-2
CDR3 protein: ASTRTDINYGYT

V gene: TRBV21-1
CDR3 length: 14
J gene: TRBJ2-7
CDR3 protein: ASSPKTRQDSYEQY

V gene: TRBV7-9
CDR3 length: 15
J gene: TRBJ2-3
CDR3 protein: ASSSTMSGRGPDTQY

V gene: TRBV5-1
CDR3 length: 13
J gene: TRBJ1-1
CDR3 protein: ASSWTGGRDTEAF

V gene: TRBV5-1
CDR3 length: 14
J gene: TRBJ2-2
CDR3 protein: ATAKVGQANTGELF

V gene: TRBV10-3
CDR3 length: 11
J gene: TRBJ2-5
CDR3 protein: AISAGETETQY

V gene: TRBV10-2
CDR3 length: 9
J gene: TRBJ1-1
CDR3 protein: ASRGNTEAF

V gene: TRBV5-1
CDR3 length: 14
J gene: TRBJ1-1
CDR3 protein: ASSLEGGAGGTEAF

V gene: TRBV5-1
CDR3 length: 13
J gene: TRBJ1-5
CDR3 protein: ASSSTGDTNQPQH

V gene: TRBV7-2
CDR3 length: 15
J gene: TRBJ1-2
CDR3 protein: ASSLSWNPGQGSGYT

V gene: TRBV5-4
CDR3 length: 13
J gene: TRBJ2-3
CDR3 protein: ASSFGGRGTDTQY

V gene: TRBV2
CDR3 length: 12
J gene: TRBJ1-2
CDR3 protein: ASSGASGTDGYT

V gene: TRBV5-1
CDR3 length: 13
J gene: TRBJ2-7
CDR3 protein: ASSPQAGATYEQY

V gene: TRBV18
CDR3 length: 13
J gene: TRBJ1-5
CDR3 protein: ASSPPGQLNQPQH

V gene: TRBV20-1
CDR3 length: 9
J gene: TRBJ1-6
CDR3 protein: SATLGAKLH

V gene: TRBV30
CDR3 length: 12
J gene: TRBJ1-1
CDR3 protein: AWRGTGGIRKAF

V gene: TRBV5-1
CDR3 length: 12
J gene: TRBJ1-6
CDR3 protein: ASSRDVNNSPLH

V gene: TRBV5-1
CDR3 length: 14
J gene: TRBJ2-2
CDR3 protein: ASSLGASTGTGELF

V gene: TRBV2
CDR3 length: 12
J gene: TRBJ2-7
CDR3 protein: ASTQDRGAYEQY

V gene: TRBV6-1
CDR3 length: 13
J gene: TRBJ1-4
CDR3 protein: ASRAGAATNEKLF

V gene: TRBV2
CDR3 length: 12
J gene: TRBJ2-5
CDR3 protein: ASQGKGKGETQY

V gene: TRBV6-1
CDR3 length: 12
J gene: TRBJ1-5
CDR3 protein: ASSDRGGYQPQH

V gene: TRBV7-2
CDR3 length: 11
J gene: TRBJ2-7
CDR3 protein: ASRDSGRYEQY

V gene: TRBV10-3
CDR3 length: 10
J gene: TRBJ1-2
CDR3 protein: AISEQGNGYT

V gene: TRBV7-9
CDR3 length: 13
J gene: TRBJ1-4
CDR3 protein: ASSRTGTANEKLF

V gene: TRBV5-4
CDR3 length: 12
J gene: TRBJ2-7
CDR3 protein: ASSLDSGPYEQY

V gene: TRBV7-6
CDR3 length: 17
J gene: TRBJ2-1
CDR3 protein: ASSPSVGGVSSSYNEQF

V gene: TRBV30
CDR3 length: 10
J gene: TRBJ1-1
CDR3 protein: AWTPDGVTAF

V gene: TRBV7-2
CDR3 length: 14
J gene: TRBJ2-1
CDR3 protein: ASILTGTSGYNEQF

V gene: TRBV10-2
CDR3 length: 9
J gene: TRBJ2-2
CDR3 protein: ASMRAGELF

V gene: TRBV9
CDR3 length: 13
J gene: TRBJ2-2
CDR3 protein: ASSVALDRTGELF

V gene: TRBV7-2
CDR3 length: 14
J gene: TRBJ2-2
CDR3 protein: ASSLAGLANTGELF

V gene: TRBV6-5
CDR3 length: 8
J gene: TRBJ1-2
CDR3 protein: ASGLYGYT

V gene: TRBV29-1
CDR3 length: 11
J gene: TRBJ2-5
CDR3 protein: SVNGQLKETQY

V gene: TRBV7-3
CDR3 length: 9
J gene: TRBJ1-1
CDR3 protein: ASSLSSEAF

V gene: TRBV11-2
CDR3 length: 14
J gene: TRBJ2-1
CDR3 protein: ASSPGATSGSNEQF

V gene: TRBV4-1
CDR3 length: 12
J gene: TRBJ2-6
CDR3 protein: ASSQHSGANVLT

V gene: TRBV7-2
CDR3 length: 10
J gene: TRBJ2-1
CDR3 protein: ASRRDGNEQF

V gene: TRBV7-9
CDR3 length: 14
J gene: TRBJ1-6
CDR3 protein: ASSAQGLPYNSPLH

V gene: TRBV27
CDR3 length: 11
J gene: TRBJ1-1
CDR3 protein: ASSLGGLGEAF

V gene: TRBV18
CDR3 length: 13
J gene: TRBJ2-2
CDR3 protein: ASSPKDRVNGELF

V gene: TRBV15
CDR3 length: 11
J gene: TRBJ1-2
CDR3 protein: ATSRDSGYGYT

V gene: TRBV19
CDR3 length: 11
J gene: TRBJ1-2
CDR3 protein: ASSGQLNYGYT

V gene: TRBV6-5
CDR3 length: 13
J gene: TRBJ2-7
CDR3 protein: ASRPPGTSGYEQY

V gene: TRBV5-1
CDR3 length: 13
J gene: TRBJ2-2
CDR3 protein: ASKVGDPNTGELF

V gene: TRBV6-1
CDR3 length: 13
J gene: TRBJ1-4
CDR3 protein: ASSGPGGGNEKLF

V gene: TRBV7-3
CDR3 length: 11
J gene: TRBJ2-1
CDR3 protein: ASSLSIVGEQF

V gene: TRBV7-9
CDR3 length: 14
J gene: TRBJ1-1
CDR3 protein: ASSPRAQVRNTEAF

V gene: TRBV11-2
CDR3 length: 15
J gene: TRBJ1-3
CDR3 protein: ASSLDLAPQTGNTIY

V gene: TRBV2
CDR3 length: 13
J gene: TRBJ1-6
CDR3 protein: ASSQTGKGGSPLH

V gene: TRBV18
CDR3 length: 15
J gene: TRBJ2-2
CDR3 protein: ASSPPRAGKVAGELF

V gene: TRBV29-1
CDR3 length: 13
J gene: TRBJ1-2
CDR3 protein: SVIPGGRINYGYT

V gene: TRBV5-6
CDR3 length: 11
J gene: TRBJ1-4
CDR3 protein: ASSLPPNEKLF

V gene: TRBV4-1
CDR3 length: 11
J gene: TRBJ1-1
CDR3 protein: ASSQDRGTEAF

V gene: TRBV6-5
CDR3 length: 12
J gene: TRBJ1-6
CDR3 protein: ASSEFWNNSPLH